The next 19 T cell receptor beta chains were all read from a single sample in a study of T cells generated in artificial thymic organoids. TCRalpha and TCRbeta libraries were amplified separately by semi-nested PCR with TRAC or TRBC reverse primers. TCRdb independently ran MiXCR on the 5' RACE reads; one entry per CDR3 protein. The profile shows about 5,400 distinct CDR3 sequences, 25% to 30% of them singletons. Organoids aggregated human HSPCs with DLL1-transduced murine MS5 stromal cells. The seeding cells were CD34+CD3- hematopoietic stem and progenitor cells purified by FACS to remove T cells. No cognate antigen is known for these TCRs. The specimen sequenced was naive CD8+ T cells grown in artificial thymic organoids from cord blood stem and progenitor cells. Stated subset: CD3+TCRalphabeta+CD8SP T cells; for blood, CD45RO-CCR7+ naive CD8+ T cells. Receptors were obtained from a human donor who gave cord blood stem cells for thymic organoid culture, a cardiac surgery patient who gave postnatal thymus, or a blood donor (not recorded which).

J is TRBJ2-7 and V is TRBV9; possibly TRBD2 for D (5 bases). Germline CDR1 reads SGDLS; CDR2 reads YYNGEE. Trimming removed 6 bases from V and 3 bases from J, with 22 bases in between. The CDR3 totals 16 residues. CDR3 amino acids: CASTRGEEAAFYEQYF. DNA of the CDR3: TGTGCCAGCACCCGAGGCGAGGAGGCAGCGTTCTACGAGCAGTACTTC.

A word on this clonotype: A much larger clone sits a single nucleotide away, making a read error possible. The chain uses TRBV12-3 or TRBV12-4 and TRBJ2-2; tentative D call: TRBD2 (5 bases). The CDR3 extends over 11 amino acids. CDR3 sequence: CASSPSGELVF. The CDR3, as DNA: TGTGCCAGCAGCCCCTCCGGGGAGCTGGTTTTT.

Of note for this clonotype: No conserved phenylalanine or tryptophan is present at the end of the CDR3, so a read error is the likely explanation. The chain recombines TRBV29-1 with TRBJ2-6, with 8 bases matching TRBD1. CDR1 and CDR2 from the germline V gene are SQVTM and ANQGSEA. J gave up 3 bases and V 1 base, and 5 bases lay outside the gene matches. The CDR3 totals 16 residues. In DNA form, the CDR3 reads TGCAGCGTTGAAGGCCAGGGGGCGCGTGGGGCCAACGTCCTGACTCTC. Its translation is CSVEGQGARGANVLTL.

This clonotype is labeled medium-sized (0.01 to 0.1%). This chain uses TRBV2 with TRBJ2-1; D is tentatively TRBD1 or TRBD2 (5 bases each). Deletions cut 6 bases from V and 9 bases from J, with 12 bases between. The CDR3 sequence is 12 residues long. CDR1 and CDR2 from the germline V gene are SNHLY and FYNNEI. This chain's CDR3 is CASRPGPREQFF. The CDR3 nucleotides read TGTGCCAGCAGGCCGGGACCCCGTGAGCAGTTCTTC. Filled out from reference TRBV2 and TRBJ2-1, the complete variable domain reads EPEVTQTPSHQVTQMGQEVILRCVPISNHLYFYWYRQILGQKVEFLVSFYNNEISEKSEIFDDQFSVERPDGSNFTLKIRSTKLEDSAMYFCASRPGPREQFFGPGTRLTVL.

A word on this clonotype: This may stem from a read error, because a much larger clone lies one nucleotide away. The J gene is TRBJ2-5, the V gene TRBV5-5, with D possibly TRBD2 on 5 matching bases. The CDR3 has 14 amino acids. Germline CDR1 and CDR2: SGHKS and YYEKEE (reference sequence). The CDR3 loop is CVSSLGRARETQYF. DNA for the CDR3: TGTGTCAGCAGCTTGGGGAGAGCCCGGGAGACCCAGTACTTC. Full variable domain (rest looked up from reference TRBV5-5 and TRBJ2-5): DAGVTQSPTHLIKTRGQQVTLRCSPISGHKSVSWYQQVLGQGPQFIFQYYEKEERGRGNFPDRFSARQFPNYSSELNVNALLLGDSALYLCVSSLGRARETQYFGPGTRLLVL.

This clonotype is labeled medium-sized. This chain links TRBV12-3 or TRBV12-4 with TRBJ2-1; D possibly corresponds to TRBD2 (5 bases). The CDR3 runs to 14 residues. The ends were cut back, 6 bases at V and 0 bases at J, with 9 bases in the middle. The CDR3 coding sequence is TGTGCCAGCAGCCGCCGGGACTCCTACAATGAGCAGTTCTTC. This gives the protein CASSRRDSYNEQFF.

By its share, this clonotype is medium-sized. This chain uses TRBV2 with TRBJ1-2; D unresolved. CDR3 length: 12 residues. The germline V and J ends were trimmed by 0 bases and 8 bases, with 7 bases remaining between them. Germline assignment: CDR1 SNHLY and CDR2 FYNNEI. Written as DNA, the CDR3 is TGTGCCAGCAGTGAAGCGCTCTCAGGCTACACCTTC. This sequence encodes CASSEALSGYTF.

The chain combines TRBV5-6 with TRBJ2-4, with unresolved D. The CDR3 has 16 amino acids. Trimming shortened V by 0 bases and J by 1 base, and 11 bases separated the two germline ends. Germline-derived CDR1 and CDR2 are SGHDT and YYEEEE. The CDR3 DNA sequence: TGTGCCAGCAGCTTGGCTGGGGAAGGGGCCAAAAACATTCAGTACTTC. It is translated as CASSLAGEGAKNIQYF.

The CDR3 spells CASSLRTGGDNSPLHF. For the CDR3, the DNA is TGTGCCAGCAGTCTCCGGACAGGGGGCGATAATTCACCCCTCCACTTT. The chain carries TRBV27 and TRBJ1-6, with 11 bases that match TRBD1. The CDR3 has 16 residues. Germline values: CDR1 MNHEY, CDR2 SMNVEV (reference sequence). The junction had 5 bases not matched to a gene; V was cut back by 5 bases and J by 5 bases.

By share, this clonotype ranks as medium-sized (0.01 to 0.1%). The V gene is TRBV6-5, the J gene TRBJ2-7; 11 nucleotides agree with TRBD1. The CDR3 totals 13 residues. CDR1 and CDR2 (germline): MNHEY, SVGAGI. The V segment lost 5 bases and the J segment 3 bases; nucleotides outside the gene matches: 0. DNA for the CDR3: TGTGCCAGCAGTGGGACAGGGGGCTACGAGCAGTACTTC. As protein: CASSGTGGYEQYF.

This clonotype is termed medium-sized. The chain combines TRBV7-9 with TRBJ1-5; no clear D gene. Germline lookup yields CDR1 SEHNR and CDR2 FQNEAQ (reference sequence). V was cut by 5 bases and J by 4 bases, with 12 bases left in between. The CDR3 sequence is 14 residues long. The CDR3 region has the DNA TGTGCCAGCAGCCCCCGAAGGAGGAATCAGCCCCAGCATTTT. Its protein product is CASSPRRRNQPQHF.

This clonotype is judged medium-sized. The rearrangement links TRBV28 to TRBJ2-3, with no clear D. The CDR3 runs to 13 residues. Trimming stripped 3 bases from V and 2 bases from J, with 6 bases between. Looked up from germline, CDR1 is MDHEN and CDR2 is SYDVKM. CDR3 nucleotide sequence: TGTGCCAGCAGTTTTTTAGACACAGATACGCAGTATTTT. Translating it yields CASSFLDTDTQYF.

The chain combines TRBV7-2 with TRBJ2-5; D possibly corresponds to TRBD1 (8 bases). V was shortened by 4 bases and J by 4 bases, with 16 bases between the two germline ends. CDR1 and CDR2 (germline): SGHTA, FQGNSA. The length of the CDR3 is 15 residues. The CDR3 DNA is TGTGCCAGCAGCTCCCGGACAGGGAGGGGAGAGACCCAGTACTTC. The encoded protein is CASSSRTGRGETQYF.

By share, this clonotype counts as medium-sized. This sequence joins TRBV20-1 and TRBJ1-2; no definite D call. The germline V gene has CDR1 DFQATT and CDR2 SNEGSKA (reference sequence). The CDR3 has 12 residues. The V and J ends lost 0 bases and 4 bases respectively, with 6 bases between them. The CDR3 DNA reads TGCAGTGCTAGAGATTGGTGCTATGGCTACACCTTC. Its translation: CSARDWCYGYTF.

This clonotype ranks as medium-sized. The gene calls are TRBV6-1 and TRBJ2-6; 8 bases line up with TRBD1. The trim removed 0 bases at V and 0 bases at J, leaving 4 bases unmatched. The CDR3 totals 18 residues. CDR1 MNHNS and CDR2 SASEGT come from the germline V gene. The CDR3 nucleotides are TGTGCCAGCAGTGAAGCAGGACAGGGACTCTCTGGGGCCAACGTCCTGACTTTC. This sequence encodes CASSEAGQGLSGANVLTF.

This clonotype was counted ten times or more. V and J are TRBV9 and TRBJ1-4; D uncertain. CDR1 is SGDLS, CDR2 YYNGEE, per germline. The CDR3 is 14 amino acids. Trimming cost V 2 bases and J 8 bases, with 13 bases left between them. CDR3 in amino acids: CASSVDLGDEKLFF. In DNA form, the CDR3 reads TGTGCCAGCAGCGTGGACCTAGGAGACGAAAAACTGTTTTTT.

As to this clonotype: A much larger clone lies one base from this, so it may be a read error. The CDR3 DNA reads TGTGCCAGTAGTATAGGACAGGGAGGAACCGGGGAGCCGTTTTTT. Encoded protein: CASSIGQGGTGEPFF. The chain has TRBV19 and TRBJ2-2; weak D call: TRBD1 (7 bases). The CDR3 has 15 amino acids. Germline V CDR1 and CDR2: LNHDA, SQIVND (reference sequence).

V is TRBV28 and J is TRBJ2-7, with D possibly TRBD1 on 6 matching bases. The V gene's germline CDR1 is MDHEN and CDR2 SYDVKM. The CDR3 has 14 residues. The V end was cut by 0 bases, the J end by 4 bases, with 10 bases between. The DNA of the CDR3 is TGTGCCAGCAGTTTATGGGGACACCTTTACGAGCAGTACTTC. It is translated as CASSLWGHLYEQYF. Full variable domain (outside the CDR3, taken from reference TRBV28 and TRBJ2-7): DVKVTQSSRYLVKRTGEKVFLECVQDMDHENMFWYRQDPGLGLRLIYFSYDVKMKEKGDIPEGYSVSREKKERFSLILESASTNQTSMYLCASSLWGHLYEQYFGPGTRLTVT.

This clonotype is labeled as medium-sized. This chain uses TRBV10-3 with TRBJ2-5, with 7 bases aligning to TRBD1. Germline trimming cut 4 bases from V and 2 bases from J; bases unmatched to any gene: 7. Germline V gene lookup returns CDR1 ENHRY and CDR2 SYGVKD. The CDR3 is made up of 15 amino acids. CDR3 sequence reads: CAISVNRGLQETQYF. CDR3 bases: TGTGCCATCAGTGTCAACAGGGGCTTGCAAGAGACCCAGTACTTC.